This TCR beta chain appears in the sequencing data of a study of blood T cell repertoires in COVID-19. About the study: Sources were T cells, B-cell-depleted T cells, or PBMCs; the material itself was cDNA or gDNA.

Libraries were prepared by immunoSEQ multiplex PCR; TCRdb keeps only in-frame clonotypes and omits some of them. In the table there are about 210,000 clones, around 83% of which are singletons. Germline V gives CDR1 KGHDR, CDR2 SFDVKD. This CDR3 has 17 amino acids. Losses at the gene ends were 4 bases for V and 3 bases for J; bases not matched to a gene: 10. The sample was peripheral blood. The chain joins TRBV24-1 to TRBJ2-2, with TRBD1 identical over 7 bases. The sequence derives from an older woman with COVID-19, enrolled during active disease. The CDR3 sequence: CATSDKTGIVDTGELFF. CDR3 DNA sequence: TGTGCCACCAGTGACAAGACAGGGATCGTGGACACCGGGGAGCTGTTTTTT.